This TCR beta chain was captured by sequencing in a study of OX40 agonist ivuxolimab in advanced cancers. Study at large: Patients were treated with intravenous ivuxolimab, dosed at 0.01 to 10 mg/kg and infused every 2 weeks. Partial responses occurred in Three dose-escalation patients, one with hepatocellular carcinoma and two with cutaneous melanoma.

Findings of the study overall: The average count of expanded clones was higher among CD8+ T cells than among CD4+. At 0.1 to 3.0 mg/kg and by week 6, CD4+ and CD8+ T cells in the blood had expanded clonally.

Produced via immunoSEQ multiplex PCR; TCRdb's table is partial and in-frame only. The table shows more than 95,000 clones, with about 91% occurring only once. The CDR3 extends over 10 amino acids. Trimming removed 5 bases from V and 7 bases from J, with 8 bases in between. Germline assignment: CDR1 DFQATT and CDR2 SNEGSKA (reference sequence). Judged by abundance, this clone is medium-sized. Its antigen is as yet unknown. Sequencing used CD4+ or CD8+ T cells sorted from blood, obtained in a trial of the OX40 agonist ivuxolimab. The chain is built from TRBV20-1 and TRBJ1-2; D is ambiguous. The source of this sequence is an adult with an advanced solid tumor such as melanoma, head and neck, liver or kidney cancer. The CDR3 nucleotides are TGCAGTGCTGGTGGCGTTGGCTACACCTTC. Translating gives CSAGGVGYTF.